These T cell receptor beta chains were read from a single sample in a study of cytomegalovirus exposure and HLA in healthy donors. Sequencing used immunoSEQ multiplex PCR; TCRdb keeps in-frame clones, though not all of them. The table shows 110,000 or so clones, with under 70% occurring only once. The sequenced sample was PBMCs. The source is a young man in good health and CMV-seropositive. The CDR3 runs from the conserved cysteine through the conserved F or W. The order of the fields is J gene, D gene, V gene, clone size, CDR3 DNA, CDR3 protein. The D gene is left open where the match is weak. Rows may omit the clone size; those that give it use once, few, many or a size class.

>TRBJ1-1|-|TRBV6-4|-
TGTGCCAGCAGCGTGACGGGGGACCGGAACACTGAAGCTTTCTTT
CASSVTGDRNTEAFF
>TRBJ2-3|-|TRBV5-1|-
TGCGCCAGCAGCTCAGACCGGGACACCCTTCCCCATACGCAGTATTTT
CASSSDRDTLPHTQYF
>TRBJ1-6|-|TRBV9|-
TGTGCCAGCAGCGTAGGTGCCAGGGGAGATTCACCCCTCCACTTT
CASSVGARGDSPLHF
>TRBJ2-7|TRBD1|TRBV2|-
TGTGCCATGGGGGGCGGGACAGGCAACGAGCAGTACTTC
CAMGGGTGNEQYF
>TRBJ2-6|-|TRBV30|-
TGTGCCTGGAATGGAGTGGAAGGGGCCAACGTCCTGACTTTC
CAWNGVEGANVLTF
>TRBJ1-5|TRBD1|TRBV6-4|few
TGTGCCAGCAGTCGGACAGGGGGTGGTCAGCCCCAGCATTTT
CASSRTGGGQPQHF
>TRBJ2-1|TRBD1|TRBV4-1|-
TGCGCCAGCAGCCAAGGTGACAGGGAGTTCTTC
CASSQGDREFF
>TRBJ2-1|TRBD2|TRBV6-6|-
TGTGCCAGCGGGACTAGCCCCCCCGAGCAGTTCTTC
CASGTSPPEQFF
>TRBJ2-5|-|TRBV29-1|-
TGCAGCGTTGAATCGAACGTTGGGGCCTTAGAGACCCAGTACTTC
CSVESNVGALETQYF
>TRBJ1-5|TRBD1|TRBV2|few
TGTGCCAGCGGACAGGGCAATCAGCCCCAGCATTTT
CASGQGNQPQHF
>TRBJ2-3|-|TRBV14|-
TGTGCCAGCAGCCGAGCAGGGGGGAGCCTCACAGATACGCAGTATTTT
CASSRAGGSLTDTQYF
>TRBJ1-5|-|TRBV2|-
TGTGCCAGCAGTGAAGACAGAGTCAATCAGCCCCAGCATTTT
CASSEDRVNQPQHF
>TRBJ1-6|TRBD1|TRBV18|few
TGTGCCAGCTCACCAATGGGACAGGGAAATTCACCCCTCCACTTT
CASSPMGQGNSPLHF
>TRBJ2-5|TRBD1|TRBV5-1|-
TGCGCCAGCAGCTACGGAGACAGGGGAGTTCAAGAGACCCAGTACTTC
CASSYGDRGVQETQYF
>TRBJ2-7|TRBD2|TRBV5-6|-
TGTGCCAGTTACCGGGAGGGCTACGAGCAGTACTTC
CASYREGYEQYF
>TRBJ2-2|-|TRBV5-1|-
TGCGCCAGCAGCTTCGTCTCGGGGGATACCGGGGAGCTGTTTTTT
CASSFVSGDTGELFF
>TRBJ2-5|TRBD2|TRBV9|once
TGTGCCAGCAGCGTAGGCGTAGGGACTAAGTACCAAGAGACCCAGTACTTC
CASSVGVGTKYQETQYF
>TRBJ2-1|-|TRBV5-1|-
TGCGCCAGCAGCTTTGGCTTAACAGGGTTCGTTTACAATGAGCAGTTCTTC
CASSFGLTGFVYNEQFF
>TRBJ1-2|-|TRBV19|-
TGTGCCAGTAGTCCCGAGTACAGTAACTATGGCTACACCTTC
CASSPEYSNYGYTF
>TRBJ2-3|TRBD1|TRBV5-1|-
TGCGCCAGCAGCCTACGCGGACAGGGGGCGACAGATACGCAGTATTTT
CASSLRGQGATDTQYF
>TRBJ1-2|TRBD1|TRBV30|-
TGTGCCTGGAGTCCAAGGGGAGACAGGGGGCGGTTGGTTGGTGGCTACACCTTC
CAWSPRGDRGRLVGGYTF
>TRBJ2-1|-|TRBV4-1|once
TGCGCCAGCAGCCAAGTCTCGGGGGGCCCCTACAATGAGCAGTTCTTC
CASSQVSGGPYNEQFF
>TRBJ1-5|-|TRBV4-2|-
TGTGCCAGCAGCCAAGATTGGCGGGGTTTTAGCAATCAGCCCCAGCATTTT
CASSQDWRGFSNQPQHF
>TRBJ2-2|TRBD2|TRBV19|-
TGTGCCAGTAGTTGGCTAGCGGGGGGCTTGGTCGAGGGCACCGGGGAGCTGTTTTTT
CASSWLAGGLVEGTGELFF
>TRBJ1-6|-|TRBV7-9|few
TGTGCCAGCAGCTTCGACAATTTTTCACCCCTCCACTTT
CASSFDNFSPLHF
>TRBJ1-5|-|TRBV2|-
TGTGCCAGCAGTCCTAGAACGTCAAGGTCCAATCAGCCCCAGCATTTT
CASSPRTSRSNQPQHF
>TRBJ2-7|TRBD2|TRBV5-1|few
TGCGCCAGCAGCTTGGCGAGTAATAGCGGGGGTGGGGACGAGCAGTACTTC
CASSLASNSGGGDEQYF
>TRBJ1-4|-|TRBV7-9|-
TGTGCCAGCAGCTTGGAGGATGGGCCAGGGAGGGAAAAACTGTTTTTT
CASSLEDGPGREKLFF
>TRBJ2-1|-|TRBV7-2|-
TGTGCCAGCAGCTTACTAGCCCCTGGCGACAATGAGCAGTTCTTC
CASSLLAPGDNEQFF
>TRBJ2-3|TRBD2|TRBV7-9|-
TGTGCCAGCAGCTTACTAAGCGGGGCGCAGACCACAGATACGCAGTATTTT
CASSLLSGAQTTDTQYF
>TRBJ2-5|TRBD2|TRBV15|-
TGTGCCACCAGCAGACTAGCGGGGGGGCTGGAGACCCAGTACTTC
CATSRLAGGLETQYF
>TRBJ2-3|TRBD1|TRBV7-2|-
TGTGCCAGCAGCCAGGGGATCAGGGGGAGCACAGATACGCAGTATTTT
CASSQGIRGSTDTQYF
>TRBJ1-2|-|TRBV2|-
TGTGCCGACCGGAGTGAGACAGGTGGGGACTATGGCTACACCTTC
CADRSETGGDYGYTF